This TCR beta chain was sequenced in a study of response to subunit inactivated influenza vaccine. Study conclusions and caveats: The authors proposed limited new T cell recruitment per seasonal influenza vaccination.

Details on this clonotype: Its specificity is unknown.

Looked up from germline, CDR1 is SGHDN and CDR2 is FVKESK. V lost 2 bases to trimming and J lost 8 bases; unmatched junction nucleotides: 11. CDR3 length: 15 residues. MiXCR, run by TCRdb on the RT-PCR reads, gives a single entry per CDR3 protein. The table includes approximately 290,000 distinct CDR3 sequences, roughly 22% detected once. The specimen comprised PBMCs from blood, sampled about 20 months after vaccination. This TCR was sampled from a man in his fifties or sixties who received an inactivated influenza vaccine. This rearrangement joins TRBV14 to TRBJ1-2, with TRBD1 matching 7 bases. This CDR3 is CASSQHRQGADGYTF. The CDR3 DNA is TGTGCCAGCAGCCAACACAGACAGGGCGCGGACGGCTACACCTTC.